The source of this TCR beta chain is a study of blood T cell repertoires in COVID-19 (dated by TCRdb to the early 2020s). Broadly, across the study: Samples from collaborators originated in the United States, Italy and Spain and spanned both the acute and convalescent phases of COVID-19. Samples were obtained from the ongoing ImmuneRACE study (first 160 participants) and from over 1,000 subjects provided by 6 global collaborators. The prospective study material was composed of cDNA or gDNA derived from T cells, B-cell-depleted T cells, or PBMCs. A freely available public database, intended as a resource for researchers studying the immune response to SARS-CoV-2, is where the repertoires were released. Deeply sampled blood TCRbeta repertoires from subjects exposed to, actively infected with, or recovered from COVID-19 were included in the dataset. Nearly every sample came with metadata listing a de-identified subject ID, COVID-19 status, age in years and sex. Where available, HLA class I and class II types were taken from metadata supplied by the sample provider and were not determined by assay-based typing.

Whole blood was collected in K2EDTA tubes by collaborating institutions according to the institutions' own protocols. Collaborator samples were shipped for TCRbeta analysis as frozen whole blood, isolated PBMCs, or DNA extracted from either sample type. What the work shows at the level of the full study, not this receptor alone: Clinical and demographic metadata were provided uncurated, with the amount varying by source and participant.

Concerning this clone: Which antigen it targets is not known. No base quality information exists; no much larger clone differs at one position.

V and J are trimmed by 7 bases and 5 bases, and the gene matches miss 7 bases of the junction. From a lookup of the germline V gene (reference sequence), CDR1 and CDR2 are LNHDA and SQIVND. The CDR3 has 14 amino acids, counting the end cysteine and phenylalanine. The entry retains the CDR3 DNA only, 42 bases that are in frame from base 1. The immunoSEQ Assay, a bias-controlled multiplex PCR, was used to amplify TCRbeta CDR3 regions from genomic DNA. As for how the authors treated the data: Within the assay, amplification of reference gene primers was used to estimate how many nucleated cells each sample contained. To quantify the absolute abundance of each unique TCRbeta CDR3 rearrangement, sequence reads were collapsed and filtered. For each sample, productive Simpson clonality was calculated by taking the square root of Simpson's diversity index across productive rearrangements. This immuneACCESS table, as held by TCRdb, lists in-frame sequences with V and J called but not all clones. Of the missing ones, under half trace to an unresolved V gene in checked studies; the others have no known cause. V, J and clone size are taken as reported in that table, and D and trimming were inferred from the DNA itself. The sample records tens of thousands of clones, roughly 85% of which are singletons. Of the sample, over 3.5% falls within the top ten clones.

The clonotype was recovered from a man aged 55 to 69 with acute or convalescent COVID-19. The chain employs TRBV19 and TRBJ2-2; 7 middle bases align to TRBD2. Sequenced sample: peripheral blood. The CDR3 region has the sequence CASTPRGVTGELFF. The DNA reads TGTGCCAGTACCCCCCGGGGGGTGACCGGGGAGCTGTTTTTT.